One and the same sample provided the 26 T cell receptor beta chains below, sequenced in a study of blood T cell repertoires in COVID-19 (TCRdb year 2020). Library generation was performed with the immunoSEQ multiplex PCR assay. The clones in this table, taken by TCRdb from immuneACCESS, are in-frame only. Not every clone is retained; where verified, under half of the shortfall comes from an unresolved V gene, and the cause of the rest is unknown. This sample holds 90,000 or so clones; about nine tenths were observed only once. The top ten constitute about 5.5% of the sample. Sequenced sample: peripheral blood. Receptor source: a man in his fifties or sixties with COVID-19, enrolled during active disease.

V usage is TRBV2 and J usage is TRBJ1-1, with a tentative D call TRBD1 (6 bases). Trimming cost V 8 bases and J 1 base, with 14 bases left between them. Germline V gene sequence: CDR1 SNHLY, CDR2 FYNNEI. The CDR3 runs to 14 residues. The CDR3 DNA follows: TGTGCCAGCGGACGGGGACAATCGAACACTGAAGCTTTCTTT. Translation: CASGRGQSNTEAFF.

CDR3 sequence reads: CAISLHIRQGQNYEQYF. The CDR3 DNA sequence: TGTGCCATCAGTTTACACATCAGACAGGGACAGAACTACGAGCAGTACTTC. V and J are TRBV10-3 and TRBJ2-7; 7 bases map to TRBD1. V was pared by 5 bases and J by 3 bases, with 16 bases of the junction left unmatched. The CDR3 is 17 amino acids. The germline V gene has CDR1 ENHRY and CDR2 SYGVKD.

V usage is TRBV30 and J usage is TRBJ1-4, with a weak D call TRBD1 (5 bases). Germline V gene sequence: CDR1 GTSNPN, CDR2 SVGIG (reference sequence). Between the trimmed V and J ends, which lost 8 bases and 3 bases, there was a span of 13 bases. This CDR3 spans 13 amino acids. This chain's CDR3 is CAASVGANEKLFF. The DNA of the CDR3 is TGTGCCGCCAGTGTAGGGGCTAATGAAAAACTGTTTTTT. The entire variable domain, with the rest obtained from reference TRBV30 and TRBJ1-4, is as follows: SQTIHQWPATLVQPVGSPLSLECTVEGTSNPNLYWYRQAAGRGLQLLFYSVGIGQISSEVPQNLSASRPQDRQFILSSKKLLLSDSGFYLCAASVGANEKLFFGSGTQLSVL.

The chain is built from TRBV6-4 and TRBJ2-1, with D possibly TRBD2 on 5 matching bases. V lost 2 bases to trimming and J lost 10 bases, with 24 bases between them. This CDR3 is built from 17 residues. The germline V gene encodes CDR1 MRHNA and CDR2 SNTAGT. The CDR3 loop is CASSDPSEQTSWEEQFF. As DNA, the CDR3 is TGTGCCAGCAGTGACCCGTCGGAGCAGACCTCTTGGGAGGAGCAGTTCTTC.

The chain uses TRBV28 and TRBJ2-3; D is perhaps TRBD1 (5 bases). The CDR3 spans 14 residues. Per germline, CDR1 MDHEN and CDR2 SYDVKM. V shed 5 bases and J shed 1 base, with 10 bases lying between them. DNA of the CDR3: TGTGCCAGCAGTCGTATGGGGCGCACAGATACGCAGTATTTT. This encodes CASSRMGRTDTQYF.

The J gene is TRBJ1-3, the V gene TRBV2; D is possibly TRBD1 (5 bases). The CDR3 consists of 12 residues. Trimming took 2 bases from V and 8 from J, leaving 7 bases between them. Germline V gene data show CDR1 as SNHLY and CDR2 as FYNNEI. Here the CDR3 reads CASSEQGYTIYF. The CDR3 DNA reads TGTGCCAGCAGTGAACAGGGATACACCATATATTTT.

This rearrangement joins TRBV11-1 to TRBJ2-5, with D possibly TRBD1 on 5 matching bases. This CDR3 region has 13 residues. V was cut by 4 bases and J by 1 base, with 7 bases left in between. Germline CDR1 is SGHAT and CDR2 is FQDESV (reference sequence). The DNA for the CDR3 is TGTGCCAGCAGCTGGGGCCTCCAAGAGACCCAGTACTTC. This sequence encodes CASSWGLQETQYF.

This chain joins TRBV7-2 and TRBJ2-3; no reliable D call. V dropped 0 bases and J dropped 0 bases, with 4 bases sitting between them. The CDR3 consists of 14 residues. Germline V gene sequence: CDR1 SGHTA, CDR2 FQGNSA. The CDR3 loop reads CASSLASSTDTQYF. CDR3 DNA: TGTGCCAGCAGCTTAGCGTCTAGCACAGATACGCAGTATTTT.

The V call is TRBV14, the J call TRBJ1-1, with TRBD1 identical over 7 bases. J lost 5 bases, V lost 5 bases, and 8 bases had no gene match. This CDR3 is built from 14 residues. The germline CDR1 and CDR2 sequences are SGHDN and FVKESK. The chain's CDR3 is CASSFDRVGTEAFF. Here the CDR3 DNA reads TGTGCCAGCAGCTTCGACAGGGTGGGAACTGAAGCTTTCTTT.

The V and J genes are TRBV10-1 and TRBJ1-1, with a possible D match to TRBD1 (5 bases). Germline CDR1 WNHNN, CDR2 SYGVQD (reference sequence). Trimming left V 7 bases short and J 0 bases short, with 18 bases between. The CDR3 consists of 16 residues. CDR3 DNA: TGCGCCAGCACCCCCACTCCCAGGGTAATGAACACTGAAGCTTTCTTT. It translates to CASTPTPRVMNTEAFF.

The V call is TRBV2, the J call TRBJ1-2, with TRBD1 matching 7 bases. V was pared by 7 bases and J by 4 bases, with 6 bases of the junction left unmatched. The germline gives CDR1 SNHLY, CDR2 FYNNEI. The CDR3 length is 13 residues. Here the CDR3 reads CASNYGQAYGYTF. For the CDR3, the DNA is TGTGCCAGCAACTATGGACAGGCCTATGGCTACACCTTC.

The V gene is TRBV7-9, the J gene TRBJ2-3; no clear D gene. The germline V gene has CDR1 SEHNR and CDR2 FQNEAQ (reference sequence). This CDR3 spans 12 amino acids. V shed 5 bases and J shed 4 bases, with 7 bases lying between them. CDR3 sequence: CASSPEADTQYF. The CDR3 DNA reads as TGTGCCAGCAGCCCTGAGGCAGATACGCAGTATTTT.

V usage is TRBV6-5 and J usage is TRBJ1-1, with unresolved D. Trimming removed 0 bases from V and 7 bases from J, with 9 bases in between. Germline CDR1 and CDR2: MNHEY and SVGAGI. CDR3 size: 13 residues. The CDR3 nucleotides are TGTGCCAGCAGTTACTCGGCTGCTTATGAAGCTTTCTTT. Translating gives CASSYSAAYEAFF.

V usage is TRBV28 and J usage is TRBJ2-3; 8 bases agree with TRBD2. The CDR3 is made up of 15 amino acids. Germline V gene data show CDR1 as MDHEN and CDR2 as SYDVKM. V lost 5 bases and J lost 0; bases outside the gene matches: 4. Here the CDR3 reads CASSLTSASTDTQYF. The CDR3 region has the DNA TGTGCCAGCAGTCTGACTAGCGCTAGCACAGATACGCAGTATTTT.

The chain uses TRBV29-1 and TRBJ2-3, with 9 positions matching TRBD1. Germline lookup yields CDR1 SQVTM and CDR2 ANQGSEA. Trimming removed 6 bases from V and 2 bases from J; junction bases left unmatched: 6. This CDR3 has 14 amino acids. The chain's CDR3 is CSVLRDRDTDTQYF. In DNA form, the CDR3 reads TGCAGCGTGCTCCGGGACAGGGACACAGATACGCAGTATTTT.

The rearrangement joins TRBV9 to TRBJ1-1; 8 bases map to TRBD1. Germline values: CDR1 SGDLS, CDR2 YYNGEE. CDR3 length: 15 residues. Trimming removed 0 bases from V and 3 bases from J; junction bases left unmatched: 4. The CDR3 protein is CASSVVGQGYTEAFF. DNA of the CDR3: TGTGCCAGCAGCGTAGTCGGACAGGGCTACACTGAAGCTTTCTTT.

The chain recombines TRBV3-1 (or the pseudogene TRBV3-2) with TRBJ2-3, with 9 nucleotides matching TRBD2. The germline V gene has CDR1 LGHDT and CDR2 YNNKEL (reference sequence). The V segment lost 4 bases and the J segment 11 bases; nucleotides outside the gene matches: 13. The CDR3 consists of 15 residues. The CDR3 region is CASSPPGLAGVEQYF. The DNA of the CDR3 is TGTGCCAGCAGCCCTCCGGGACTAGCCGGGGTGGAGCAGTATTTT.

This sequence joins TRBV3-1 (or the pseudogene TRBV3-2) and TRBJ1-2, with TRBD1 matching over 10 bases. The J segment lost 3 bases and the V segment lost 3 bases, leaving 4 bases of the junction unmatched. The germline V gene encodes CDR1 LGHDT and CDR2 YNNKEL (reference sequence). The CDR3 totals 15 residues. The CDR3 nucleotides are TGTGCCAGCAGCCAGGGGACAGGGGTAGACTATGGCTACACCTTC. The encoded protein is CASSQGTGVDYGYTF.

J is TRBJ2-2 and V is TRBV5-4; 7 bases agree with TRBD2. The CDR3 sequence is 16 residues long. V shed 0 bases, J shed 4 bases, and the junction held 6 bases outside the gene matches. CDR1 is SGHNT and CDR2 is YYREEE in the germline V gene (reference sequence). In nucleotides, the CDR3 is TGTGCCAGCAGCTTGGCTAGAGGCGGGGGCACCGGGGAGCTGTTTTTT. Its protein product is CASSLARGGGTGELFF. Full variable domain (remainder filled in from reference TRBV5-4 and TRBJ2-2): ETGVTQSPTHLIKTRGQQVTLRCSSQSGHNTVSWYQQALGQGPQFIFQYYREEENGRGNFPPRFSGLQFPNYSSELNVNALELDDSALYLCASSLARGGGTGELFFGEGSRLTVL.

The CDR3 DNA is TGTGCCAGCAGTTCTCAGGGGGTTCGCTCCTACGAGCAGTACTTC. Protein product: CASSSQGVRSYEQYF. The gene calls are TRBV6-5 and TRBJ2-7, with TRBD1 identical over 7 bases. Germline-derived CDR1 and CDR2 are MNHEY and SVGAGI. The length of the CDR3 is 15 residues. The V gene end was trimmed by 4 bases and the J gene end by 0 bases; junction bases not matched to a gene: 6.

V and J are TRBV19 and TRBJ1-1; the D is unclear. The CDR3 loop spans 14 amino acids. V was cut by 2 bases and J by 4 bases, with 11 bases left in between. Germline CDR1 is LNHDA and CDR2 is SQIVND (reference sequence). This CDR3 reads CASSITGMGTEAFF. The CDR3 nucleotides are TGTGCCAGTAGTATAACGGGAATGGGCACTGAAGCTTTCTTT. The whole variable domain, remainder taken from reference TRBV19 and TRBJ1-1, is DGGITQSPKYLFRKEGQNVTLSCEQNLNHDAMYWYRQDPGQGLRLIYYSQIVNDFQKGDIAEGYSVSREKKESFPLTVTSAQKNPTAFYLCASSITGMGTEAFFGQGTRLTVV.

The chain has TRBV19 and TRBJ1-5, with 7 bases that match TRBD1. CDR3 length: 17 amino acids. The V gene end was trimmed by 9 bases and the J gene end by 0 bases; junction bases not matched to a gene: 14. Per germline, CDR1 LNHDA and CDR2 SQIVND (reference sequence). The CDR3 DNA sequence: TGTGCCAGCAGTTGGGACAGAAGCCTTTATAGCAATCAGCCCCAGCATTTT. It yields the protein CASSWDRSLYSNQPQHF.

The chain combines TRBV6-5 with TRBJ2-3; the D gene is possibly TRBD2 (6 bases). The CDR3 contains 13 residues. The V and J ends lost 8 bases and 0 bases respectively, with 9 bases between them. Germline CDR1 and CDR2: MNHEY and SVGAGI. CDR3 in amino acids: CASEAGSTDTQYF. CDR3 sequence (DNA): TGTGCCAGCGAGGCGGGAAGCACAGATACGCAGTATTTT.

The chain couples TRBV3-1 (or the pseudogene TRBV3-2) to TRBJ2-1, with D perhaps matching TRBD2 (6 bases). CDR1 LGHDT and CDR2 YNNKEL come from the germline V gene (reference sequence). This CDR3 has 15 residues. V shed 0 bases and J shed 6 bases, with 12 bases lying between them. CDR3 loop: CASSQELAVLNEQFF. DNA of the CDR3: TGTGCCAGCAGCCAAGAGTTAGCGGTTCTCAATGAGCAGTTCTTC.

This clone has just a few counts. The V call is TRBV9, the J call TRBJ2-2; 11 bases match TRBD2. Germline CDR1 is SGDLS and CDR2 is YYNGEE. The CDR3 sequence is 15 residues long. V lost 3 bases and J lost 5; bases outside the gene matches: 3. The CDR3 sequence: CASSASGRRTGELFF. The CDR3 DNA sequence: TGTGCCAGCAGCGCTAGCGGGAGGAGGACCGGGGAGCTGTTTTTT.

The chain links TRBV12-3 or TRBV12-4 to TRBJ1-2; 8 bases line up with TRBD1. This CDR3 spans 12 amino acids. The V segment lost 6 bases and the J segment 9 bases; nucleotides outside the gene matches: 6. The CDR3 sequence is CASSLQGESYTF. CDR3 bases: TGTGCCAGCAGCCTACAGGGGGAAAGCTACACCTTC.